This T cell receptor beta chain was recorded in a study of cytomegalovirus exposure and HLA in healthy donors. On the study more broadly: Roughly 89 million unique TCR sequences came from HLA-typed donors in an early release. Study observations and caveats: A later analysis found common viral pathogens apparently linked to several of the most significant clusters. TRBV6-2, TRBV6-3 and some other V segments were unresolvable in 87-base-pair reads. The listing of roughly 160 TCR beta chains classed them as cytomegalovirus-associated.

PCR primers comprised 60 Vbeta and 13 Jbeta primers. Here immunoSEQ multiplex PCR was the method, and the copy in TCRdb shows in-frame clones only, minus some. The sample includes fewer than 250,000 clones, around 79% of them seen just once. Of note for this clone: What it recognizes is unknown.

The CDR3 extends over 13 amino acids. Germline CDR1 MNHEY, CDR2 SMNVEV (reference sequence). Trimming left V 4 bases short and J 2 bases short, with 8 bases between. Sequenced: PBMCs. The sequence came from a woman aged 45 to 65 in good health and CMV-seronegative. V usage is TRBV27 and J usage is TRBJ1-1; D may be TRBD1 (5 bases). The DNA of the CDR3 is TGTGCCAGCAGTTGGCAGGGAAACACTGAAGCTTTCTTT. Amino acid sequence: CASSWQGNTEAFF.